This T cell receptor (beta chain) was documented in a study of T cells in Graves' hyperthyroidism and ophthalmopathy. On the study more broadly: Before treatment of any kind, peripheral blood was taken at initial diagnosis.

Diagnostic decisions used clinical symptoms, serum thyroxine and TRAb, thyroid ultrasound and orbital computed tomography. Losses at the gene ends were 5 bases for V and 0 bases for J; bases not matched to a gene: 9. CDR3 length: 16 amino acids. Germline V gene data show CDR1 as SEHNR and CDR2 as FQNEAQ (reference sequence). Amplification of TCR beta CDR3 regions was performed using RNA transcripts as template. An initial round of RT-PCR targeting the TCR CDR3 relied on the HTBI primer set. TCRdb recomputed calls from the multiplex PCR reads with MiXCR, one row per CDR3 protein. The data hold hundreds of thousands of distinct CDR3 sequences, with roughly 15% observed a single time.

The sequenced material came from blood. The receptor comes from a woman aged 18-29 years with Graves' hyperthyroidism. The chain joins TRBV7-9 to TRBJ2-7; 8 nucleotides agree with TRBD2. The DNA of the CDR3 is TGTGCCAGCAGCGGATTTAGCGGGAAGGACTCCTACGAGCAGTACTTC. Translation gives CASSGFSGKDSYEQYF.